This T cell receptor beta chain was identified during a study of immune heterogeneity within non-small cell lung tumors. Study-wide context: The tumors comprised a handful of squamous cell carcinomas, around 9 non-squamous carcinomas and 1 not otherwise specified.

This CDR3 contains 15 residues. V lost 2 bases to trimming and J lost 5 bases; unmatched junction nucleotides: 6. The germline V gene encodes CDR1 LGHDT and CDR2 YNNKEL (reference sequence). CDR3 of TCR beta was amplified by multiplex PCR that used 32 V and 13 J primers. Each CDR3 protein gets one entry after TCRdb re-called the multiplex PCR reads with MiXCR. The table lists 2,000 to 2,500 distinct CDR3 sequences, approximately 35% of them singletons. Findings and caveats of the study: High-frequency T-cell receptor beta clonotypes differed largely between individual patients. Tumor sites within a patient were found to share identical dominant CDR3 beta clonotypes, and site-unique high-frequency clones were also present.

The starting template was genomic DNA from bulk tumor, 600 ng per sample. Several biopsies per primary tumor were taken during surgery, spaced as far apart as possible. Curative surgical treatment was performed in patients who had newly diagnosed, untreated non-small cell lung cancer. The study drew donors from newly diagnosed non-small cell lung cancer patients having surgery with curative intent. For this clonotype: Antigen specificity is unknown.

The clonotype originates from a man aged 65 to 79 with non-small cell lung cancer. Material for sequencing was lung tumor tissue. J is TRBJ2-5 and V is TRBV3-1; 9 bases are a match to TRBD1. This CDR3 is CASSQNRGQGETQYF. The CDR3 DNA sequence: TGTGCCAGCAGCCAAAACAGGGGGCAGGGGGAGACCCAGTACTTC.